The 13 T cell receptor beta chains below were found in one sample sequenced in a study of T cells in Graves' hyperthyroidism and ophthalmopathy. What was amplified from RNA transcripts were TCR beta CDR3 regions. HTBI primers were the set used in a first-round RT-PCR of the TCR CDR3. MiXCR was run by TCRdb on the multiplex PCR reads, yielding one entry per CDR3 protein. The sample carries 480,000 or so distinct CDR3 sequences, about 45% recorded once. The sample consisted of peripheral blood or thyroid tissue (not recorded which). These receptors were obtained from an adult woman with Graves' disease, either hyperthyroidism or ophthalmopathy (not recorded which).

This chain connects TRBV7-9 to TRBJ2-7; tentative D call: TRBD1 (5 bases). CDR1 and CDR2 (germline): SEHNR, FQNEAQ (reference sequence). The CDR3 spans 13 residues. The V end lost 2 bases, the J end lost 5 bases, and 10 bases lay between the germline ends. The CDR3 here is CASSLRQGHEQYF. The CDR3 DNA reads as TGTGCCAGCAGCTTACGGCAGGGCCACGAGCAGTACTTC.

This clonotype was observed at least ten times. This chain links TRBV6-6 with TRBJ1-1; no firm D call. Germline assignment: CDR1 MNHNY and CDR2 SVGAGI (reference sequence). This CDR3 is built from 14 residues. Trimming took 4 bases from V and 3 from J, leaving 12 bases between them. As DNA, the CDR3 is TGTGCCAGCAGTTTTACCCGCCGGGACACTGAAGCTTTCTTT. This codes for CASSFTRRDTEAFF.

The chain recombines TRBV10-2 with TRBJ1-2; 7 bases fit TRBD1. The CDR3 loop spans 13 amino acids. Trimming cost V 8 bases and J 4 bases; bases outside gene matches: 7. Germline-derived CDR1 and CDR2 are WSHSY and SAAADI. The CDR3 sequence: CASCNRDSYGYTF. The CDR3 bases are TGCGCCAGCTGCAACCGGGACAGCTATGGCTACACCTTC.

This clonotype was detected many times. The gene calls are TRBV12-3 or TRBV12-4 and TRBJ2-7; the match to TRBD2 covers 9 bases. The CDR3 totals 13 residues. Trimming took 6 bases from V and 4 from J; bases not matched to a gene: 4. The CDR3, as DNA: TGTGCCAGCAGGCTAGCGGGATCTTACGAGCAGTACTTC. This encodes CASRLAGSYEQYF.

This chain links TRBV29-1 with TRBJ2-7, with D maybe TRBD1 (6 bases). The germline V gene encodes CDR1 SQVTM and CDR2 ANQGSEA. This CDR3 spans 14 amino acids. V lost 6 bases and J 6 bases, leaving 21 bases between the germline ends. The CDR3 DNA is TGCAGCGTCAACCGGGACACAAAGGTTCTCGAGCAGTACTTC. Translated: CSVNRDTKVLEQYF.

This clonotype has a count of ten or more. The chain carries TRBV29-1 and TRBJ1-1; D unresolved. CDR1 and CDR2 from the germline V gene are SQVTM and ANQGSEA. Deletions cut 7 bases from V and 10 bases from J, with 22 bases between. The CDR3 has 13 amino acids. In nucleotides, the CDR3 is TGCAGCGCTAAAAACGATGTGATCAGTGGAGCTTTCTTT. Its translation is CSAKNDVISGAFF.

The rearrangement uses TRBV20-1 and TRBJ1-6, with D uncertain. The V gene lost 3 bases and the J gene lost 9 bases, with 15 bases spanning the gap. CDR3 length: 14 amino acids. Germline V gene lookup returns CDR1 DFQATT and CDR2 SNEGSKA (reference sequence). In nucleotides, the CDR3 is TGCAGTGCTAGGATAAGGGATGAGACTTCACCCCTCCACTTT. It codes for CSARIRDETSPLHF.

This clonotype occurred a few times. The chain uses TRBV25-1 and TRBJ2-1; tentative D call: TRBD1 (6 bases). V was trimmed by 2 bases and J by 0 bases, leaving 14 bases between them. The CDR3 has 17 residues. Germline CDR1 MGHDK, CDR2 SYGVNS. CDR3 in amino acids: CASSERRGRGSYNEQFF. In DNA form, the CDR3 reads TGTGCCAGCAGTGAACGTAGGGGGAGAGGCTCCTACAATGAGCAGTTCTTC.

To note about this clonotype: The junction differs from germline at one of its ends, possibly a read error. The rearrangement links TRBV7-2 to TRBJ2-7, with no clear D. Germline V gene sequence: CDR1 SGHTA, CDR2 FQGNSA. The CDR3 is 15 residues long. CDR3 protein: CASSSTIRSSYEQYF. The DNA of the CDR3 is TGTGCCAGCAGCTCAACTATCCGTAGCTCCTACGAGCAATACTTC.

This rearrangement joins TRBV2 to TRBJ2-2, with TRBD2 identical over 7 bases. V shed 11 bases and J 4 bases; nucleotides not matched to a gene: 10. CDR3 size: 14 residues. The V gene's germline CDR1 is SNHLY and CDR2 FYNNEI. CDR3: CASGGGIRTGELFF. For the CDR3, the DNA is TGTGCCTCCGGGGGAGGGATACGCACCGGGGAGCTGTTTTTT.

This clonotype was counted ten times or more. This sequence joins TRBV19 and TRBJ1-2; 8 positions match TRBD1. After removal of 7 bases from V and 4 bases from J, the junction contained 14 bases not matched to a gene. This CDR3 has 16 amino acids. In germline, CDR1 is LNHDA, CDR2 SQIVND (reference sequence). The DNA of the CDR3 is TGTGCCAGTACTCAAGGGGCAGGGGGCGTTGGCTATGGCTACACCTTC. Protein: CASTQGAGGVGYGYTF.

This clonotype occurred a few times. V gene TRBV28 combines with J gene TRBJ2-6; D possibly corresponds to TRBD1 (6 bases). CDR1 and CDR2 (germline): MDHEN, SYDVKM. V lost 1 base, J lost 2 bases, and 9 bases lay in between. There are 16 residues in the CDR3. The CDR3 DNA reads as TGTGCCAGCAGTTTATCGGCAGGGGCTGGGGCCAACGTCCTGACTTTC. It encodes CASSLSAGAGANVLTF.

In the case of this clonotype: This may stem from a read error, because a much larger clone lies one nucleotide away. V is TRBV29-1 and J is TRBJ2-7; 7 nucleotides agree with TRBD2. The CDR3 length is 11 residues. Germline CDR1 is SQVTM and CDR2 is ANQGSEA. The CDR3 nucleotides read TGCAGCTGGGGGGGTCCCGGGGAGCGGTACTTC. It translates to CSWGGPGERYF.